The sequence of this TCR beta chain was determined in a study of shared clonotypes between healthy human individuals (dated by TCRdb to the early 2020s). Notes on the research overall: Three men and two women, aged 18 to 49 years, made up the cohort. For each donor, CD4 naive and CD4 memory were each given three plates, CD8 naive was given two plates, and CD8 memory was given one plate. To estimate repertoire size and how much clonotype sharing occurs between individuals, the study deeply sequenced the blood TCR repertoires of several healthy adults. To increase sequencing depth and limit assay-specific biases, TCR repertoire library preparation and sequencing were carried out by different laboratories using diverse techniques. Between about 0.9 and 8.9 billion PBMCs per donor were obtained by leukapheresis.

Using the deep immunoSEQ assay, TCR CDR3 regions were amplified from genomic DNA by multiplex PCR. Extracted genomic DNA from each cell subset was distributed evenly across all wells of several immunoSEQ 96-well plates, and each plate was treated as a replicate. Each replicate PCR for sorted subsets received 200 ng genomic DNA, equal to some 32,000 T cell genomes. Purified libraries were measured with a Qubit 3.0 fluorometer, size-checked on a Bioanalyzer 2100, and measured again with the KAPA Library Quantification kit. A separate single-read 150-cycle Illumina NextSeq 550 flow cell was used to sequence each immunoSEQ 96-well plate. The authors processed their data as follows. The immunoSEQ output contained only junctional sequences without quality scores, so filtering could not match that applied to full-length reads. To assign V/J genes and CDR3, sequences were annotated using PyIR, a Python wrapper for IgBLAST v1.9, with IMGT germline references. Reads with weak V/J assignments (E-value above 1e-6), missing CDR3, stop codons, out-of-frame junctions, or ambiguous translated residues were removed. V3J clonotypes were defined by identical inferred V gene, J gene, and CDR3 amino acid sequence. Percentage overlap between repertoires was calculated by dividing the number of shared unique clonotypes by the size of the smaller repertoire. RTK rarefaction, the Chao1 estimator, and Recon v2.1 estimates of unobserved clonotypes were used to assess repertoire richness. For all TCRbeta clonotypes obtained by the gDNA method from four donors, generation probabilities were computed with OLGA. Sourced from immuneACCESS, this table was stored by TCRdb with only in-frame sequences that have V and J called. A share of the clones is absent; for the studies checked, an unresolved V gene accounts for under half, and the remainder has no known explanation. V and J calls and clone size are copied from that table; D and trimming were computed from the DNA. The sample has roughly 660,000 clones on record, around 90% of them singletons. About a third of the sample is in the top ten clones.

The donors were healthy, HIV-negative adults who had no recently reported acute infections or vaccinations. Every donor was a Caucasian adult residing in Nashville, Tennessee, USA. CD8 memory samples consisted of magnetically selected CD45RO+ cells combined with CCR7-negative CD45RA+ effector memory (TemRA) cells. Blood was collected by leukapheresis, and PBMCs were isolated by Ficoll-Histopaque density gradient centrifugation and then cryopreserved in liquid nitrogen vapor phase. Analytical flow cytometry was used to check the purity and quantity of every magnetically sorted T cell population. Genomic DNA was isolated from each sorted fraction and quantified by UV absorbance on a Nanodrop 2000c. Paper-wide results and their limitations: Estimated clonotype richness was generally larger for naive than for memory subsets. Even with the large sequencing depth, rarefaction of the sorted-subset datasets indicated that sequencing was incomplete. The genetic and exposure-history diversity represented was limited by the small number of donors. Based on pairwise subsampling, the degree of clonotype sharing among donors was expected to be affected by sequencing depth. Compared with non-shared clonotypes, the clonotypes found in all four sorted-subset donors had higher generation probabilities. Sharing across several donors was observed for roughly 5.4% of naive CD4, 3% to 3.5% of naive CD8, about 2.5% of memory CD4, and less than 0.45% of memory CD8 clonotypes. Sampling was restricted to blood, and TCR repertoires in tissues likely differ from the TCR repertoires found in blood.

This clone was picked up many times. Its antigen is unknown. Per-base qualities were not stored, and no clone one base away is much larger. CDR1 and CDR2 were assigned from the germline V gene (reference sequence) as LNHDA and SQIVND. Germline trimming amounts to 6 bases on V and 5 bases on J, with 6 as the count of junction bases outside the gene matches. The CDR3 measures 14 amino acids from cysteine to phenylalanine. The DNA shown is the 42-base CDR3, in frame from base 1. The clonotype comes from a man aged 18 to 30 in good health. Some clones in this sample may be carry-over from other donors' samples. The source material was memory CD8+ T cells from PBMCs. The cell subset or site label on this specimen signifies: CD45RO+ cells pooled with CCR7-negative TemRA cells. Here the chain combines TRBV19 and TRBJ1-4; 7 bases in the junction line up with TRBD1. The nucleotide sequence reads TGTGCCAGTAGAGGACAGGCGAGGAATGAAAAACTGTTTTTT. Its translation is CASRGQARNEKLFF.